The entry below describes one T cell receptor beta chain. In the authors' methods: Estimates of nucleated cell counts were drawn from the amplification of reference gene primers. The method was immunoSEQ multiplex PCR; TCRdb's version includes in-frame clones alone and lacks a portion of them. V and J calls and clone size are copied from that table; D and trimming were computed from the DNA. In the table there are approximately 670,000 clones, approximately 90% of which are singletons. These data are taken from a study of blood T cell repertoires in COVID-19. Study as a whole: Sample material is recorded as cDNA or gDNA derived from T cells, B-cell-depleted T cells, or PBMCs.

Sequenced input: peripheral blood. The receptor was derived from a woman under 30 with acute or convalescent COVID-19.

In DNA, the CDR3 is TGTGCCAGCAGCCACGACACAGGGGGTGAAAAACTGTTTTTT. This encodes CASSHDTGGEKLFF. The chain is built from TRBV7-9 and TRBJ1-4; 8 nucleotides match TRBD1. The J segment lost 7 bases and the V segment lost 5 bases, leaving 6 bases of the junction unmatched. This CDR3 has 14 residues. Germline V gives CDR1 SEHNR, CDR2 FQNEAQ (reference sequence). The full variable domain, with the rest looked up from reference TRBV7-9 and TRBJ1-4, is DTGVSQNPRHKITKRGQNVTFRCDPISEHNRLYWYRQTLGQGPEFLTYFQNEAQLEKSRLLSDRFSAERPKGSFSTLEIQRTEQGDSAMYLCASSHDTGGEKLFFGSGTQLSVL.